These 12 T cell receptor beta chains were sequenced from one sample in a study of beta chain features in type 1 diabetes. Expressed TCRB transcripts were sequenced because the entire RNA isolate underwent reverse transcription. Clones were sequenced by immunoSEQ multiplex PCR, and TCRdb holds only the in-frame ones, with some missing. This sample has about 130,000 clones, with 9.2% found just once. Sequencing input: central memory CD4+ T cells from blood. These receptors all stem from a young man in good health.

Only a few counts were recorded for this clone. This chain connects TRBV30 to TRBJ1-2; possible D gene TRBD1, 5 bases. Germline V gene lookup returns CDR1 GTSNPN and CDR2 SVGIG (reference sequence). V gave up 2 bases and J gave up 8 bases, with 6 bases separating them. CDR3 length equals 10 residues. CDR3 residues: CAWSKGGYTF. CDR3 bases: TGTGCCTGGAGTAAGGGGGGCTACACCTTC.

The chain joins TRBV10-3 to TRBJ1-4, with D maybe TRBD1 (5 bases). V lost 6 bases and J lost 4, with 15 bases in between. CDR1 ENHRY and CDR2 SYGVKD come from the germline V gene. The CDR3 contains 15 residues. The DNA for the CDR3 is TGTGCCATCAGGATCTACAGGAGGGGTAATGAAAAACTGTTTTTT. Amino acid sequence: CAIRIYRRGNEKLFF.

This clone came up a few times. The DNA of the CDR3 is TGTGCCAGCAGCGTAGGGGCAGGGGAGACAGATACGCAGTATTTT. It specifies CASSVGAGETDTQYF. The V call is TRBV9, the J call TRBJ2-3; D is perhaps TRBD1 (6 bases). V lost 0 bases to trimming and J lost 3 bases, with 11 bases between them. Germline CDR1 and CDR2: SGDLS and YYNGEE. This CDR3 comprises 15 residues.

This clone was counted a few times. CDR3 nucleotides: TGTGCCAGCAGCCCGATGACTAGCGGGGTTGGAGATACGCAGTATTTT. Residues: CASSPMTSGVGDTQYF. The V call is TRBV2, the J call TRBJ2-3; 11 positions match TRBD2. V was clipped by 6 bases and J by 5 bases; unmatched bases: 10. This CDR3 is 16 amino acids long. The germline V gene encodes CDR1 SNHLY and CDR2 FYNNEI.

This clone came up a few times. This chain uses TRBV30 with TRBJ2-3; 16 bases match TRBD2. This CDR3 is 16 amino acids long. V shed 6 bases and J 1 base; nucleotides not matched to a gene: 4. The V gene's germline CDR1 is GTSNPN and CDR2 SVGIG (reference sequence). The CDR3 region has the DNA TGTGCCTGCACCGGGACTAGCGGGGGGGGCACAGATACGCAGTATTTT. Protein: CACTGTSGGGTDTQYF. Drawing the rest from reference TRBV30 and TRBJ2-3, the complete variable domain is SQTIHQWPATLVQPVGSPLSLECTVEGTSNPNLYWYRQAAGRGLQLLFYSVGIGQISSEVPQNLSASRPQDRQFILSSKKLLLSDSGFYLCACTGTSGGGTDTQYFGPGTRLTVL.

This clone has more than one count but fewer than ten. The chain has TRBV9 and TRBJ2-5, with D maybe TRBD1 (6 bases). The CDR3 runs 15 residues. Germline V gives CDR1 SGDLS, CDR2 YYNGEE. Trimming pared 0 bases from V and 0 bases from J, leaving 9 bases between. This CDR3 is CASSVAQGYQETQYF. CDR3 nucleotide sequence: TGTGCCAGCAGCGTAGCCCAGGGGTACCAAGAGACCCAGTACTTC. Complete variable domain (other parts from reference TRBV9 and TRBJ2-5): DSGVTQTPKHLITATGQRVTLRCSPRSGDLSVYWYQQSLDQGLQFLIQYYNGEERAKGNILERFSAQQFPDLHSELNLSSLELGDSALYFCASSVAQGYQETQYFGPGTRLLVL.

CDR3 sequence (DNA): TGTGCCTGGACAAAGGGGTCAACTAATGAAAAACTGTTTTTT. This gives the protein CAWTKGSTNEKLFF. The chain links TRBV30 to TRBJ1-4; D might be TRBD1 (5 bases). V gave up 4 bases and J gave up 0 bases, with 9 bases separating them. The CDR3 contains 14 residues. CDR1 and CDR2 (germline): GTSNPN, SVGIG (reference sequence).

This clone was observed a handful of times. The genes are TRBV6-6 and TRBJ1-1; TRBD1 agrees at 7 bases. Germline values: CDR1 MNHNY, CDR2 SVGAGI (reference sequence). Unmatched junction bases numbered 0, after V lost 2 bases and J lost 0 bases. This CDR3 has 14 amino acids. This CDR3 is CASSYGQVNTEAFF. CDR3 DNA: TGTGCCAGCAGTTACGGACAGGTGAACACTGAAGCTTTCTTT.

This clone was seen only a few times. The chain employs TRBV11-2 and TRBJ2-7; 7 nucleotides match TRBD2. Germline trimming cut 6 bases from V and 6 bases from J; bases unmatched to any gene: 8. The CDR3 runs to 13 residues. Germline V gene data show CDR1 as SGHAT and CDR2 as FQNNGV. CDR3 nucleotides: TGTGCCAGCAGACGCGGAACGGGGGGCGAGCAGTACTTC. Protein: CASRRGTGGEQYF. Looking up the rest from reference TRBV11-2 and TRBJ2-7 gives the full variable domain: EAGVAQSPRYKIIEKRQSVAFWCNPISGHATLYWYQQILGQGPKLLIQFQNNGVVDDSQLPKDRFSAERLKGVDSTLKIQPAKLEDSAVYLCASRRGTGGEQYFGPGTRLTVT.

V and J are TRBV7-8 and TRBJ1-2; D uncertain. V dropped 4 bases and J dropped 0 bases, with 6 bases sitting between them. This CDR3 spans 13 amino acids. CDR1 and CDR2 (germline): SGHVS, FQNEAQ. CDR3 loop: CASSYVANYGYTF. Here the CDR3 DNA reads TGTGCCAGCAGCTACGTAGCTAACTATGGCTACACCTTC.

V usage is TRBV5-1 and J usage is TRBJ2-2, with 9 nucleotides matching TRBD2. J lost 4 bases, V lost 1 base, and 8 bases had no gene match. Germline lookup yields CDR1 SGHRS and CDR2 YFSETQ. The CDR3 length is 17 residues. CDR3 protein: CASSLSAGGQPTGELFF. The CDR3 DNA reads as TGCGCCAGCAGCTTGAGTGCGGGGGGGCAACCCACCGGGGAGCTGTTTTTT.

The chain uses TRBV2 and TRBJ2-3; no definite D call. This CDR3 spans 15 amino acids. Looked up from germline, CDR1 is SNHLY and CDR2 is FYNNEI. Trimming removed 8 bases at V and 0 bases at J, with 15 bases between. CDR3 in amino acids: CASSMRQPSTDTQYF. CDR3 bases: TGTGCCAGCTCCATGAGACAACCTAGCACAGATACGCAGTATTTT.